The rows below give T cell receptor beta chains drawn from one sample of a study of CD8+CD57+ T cells in acquired aplastic anemia. TCRdb fed the reads into MiXCR, producing one record per CDR3 protein. Among about 400,000 distinct CDR3 sequences listed, under 80% were seen once. The specimen was sorted CD4+, CD8+, or CD8+CD57+ T cells (not recorded which) from PBMCs. The receptors here all came from a human donor in good health, serving as a control. CDR3s include the opening cysteine and the closing phenylalanine or tryptophan. Each record gives: V gene, J gene, D gene, clone size, CDR3 DNA, CDR3 protein. A D gene is named only where the DNA matches it firmly. Only some rows state a clone size, as once, few, many or a class for expanded clones.

TRBV11-2	TRBJ1-1	NA	many	TGTGCCAGCAGCTTAGAGCTAGGCAGGGGAGCTTTCTTT	CASSLELGRGAFF
TRBV20-1	TRBJ1-2	NA	NA	TGCAGTGCTATACCGACAAGGAGCTACGACGCCTATGGCTACACCTTC	CSAIPTRSYDAYGYTF
TRBV24-1	TRBJ1-2	NA	NA	TGTACCACCAGCGATTCACGGTACGGTGGCTACACCTTC	CTTSDSRYGGYTF
TRBV19	TRBJ2-5	TRBD1	NA	TGTGCCAGTAGTACTCGACAGGGTTTGGAGACCCAGTACTTC	CASSTRQGLETQYF
TRBV29-1	TRBJ2-3	NA	many	TGCAGCGTTGATCCGGGGGGCACAGATACGCAGTATTTT	CSVDPGGTDTQYF
TRBV24-1	TRBJ1-2	NA	NA	TGTGCCACCAGGGGGGGGGGGGGGGGGCCGTCTCGGGGCTACACCTTC	CATRGGGGGPSRGYTF
TRBV5-4	TRBJ1-2	TRBD1	NA	TGTGCCAGCAGCGGTGGACAGGGCACAGGTGGCTACACCTTC	CASSGGQGTGGYTF
TRBV19	TRBJ1-1	NA	many	TGTGCCAGTAGTATTTCCGCGATACCTGAAGCTTTCTTT	CASSISAIPEAFF
TRBV7-4	TRBJ1-1	NA	NA	TGTGCCAGCAGCGTATCCGCCATGAAGGCTGAAGCTTTCTTT	CASSVSAMKAEAFF
TRBV7-3	TRBJ2-3	NA	NA	TGTGCCAGCAGCTGGGGGCCCACAGATACGCAGTATTTT	CASSWGPTDTQYF
TRBV5-5	TRBJ1-1	NA	NA	TGTGCCAGCAGCAGAGGAGCTGCGGCAGGACCTGAAGCTTTCTTT	CASSRGAAAGPEAFF
TRBV12-3/TRBV12-4	TRBJ2-3	NA	NA	TGTGCCAGCAGCCTAGAGGCGACGGGGCGGACCCCGGGAGATACGCAGTATTTT	CASSLEATGRTPGDTQYF
TRBV5-1	TRBJ2-7	NA	NA	TGCGCCAGCAGCCCTAAACAGGGCGCAGACGAGCAGTACTTC	CASSPKQGADEQYF
TRBV29-1	TRBJ1-1	NA	NA	TGCAGCGTTGACGGAGTGGCGAACACTGAAGCTTTCTTT	CSVDGVANTEAFF
TRBV9	TRBJ1-2	NA	NA	TGTGCCAGCAGGTATGGGCTTGGCAGGGGTAACTATGGCTACACCTTC	CASRYGLGRGNYGYTF
TRBV19	TRBJ1-2	TRBD1	few	TGTGCCACGGGGGACAGGGCGCTACCCCATGGCTACACCTTC	CATGDRALPHGYTF
TRBV7-9	TRBJ2-2	TRBD2	many	TGTGCCAGCAGCTTAGAGAGCGGGGGAAACACCGGGGAGCTGTTTTTT	CASSLESGGNTGELFF
TRBV2	TRBJ2-1	NA	NA	TGTGCCAGCAGGGAAGTCAGGGGAGCCAGTGTGCAGTTCTTC	CASREVRGASVQFF
TRBV29-1	TRBJ2-1	NA	NA	TGCAGCGTTGAACTCAGTTACAATGAGCAGTTCTTC	CSVELSYNEQFF
TRBV19	TRBJ1-5	TRBD1	once	TGTGCCAGTAGTGCCTCGACAGGGGGCAGCAATCAGCTCCAGCATTTT	CASSASTGGSNQLQHF
TRBV2	TRBJ1-5	NA	NA	TGTGCCAGCAGTGAACAAGCCTTTGGCGCCCACGTCCTGCATTTT	CASSEQAFGAHVLHF
TRBV7-2	TRBJ1-5	TRBD1	many	TGTGCCAGCAGCTTCAGACAGGGGGATCAGCCCCAGCATTTT	CASSFRQGDQPQHF
TRBV12-3/TRBV12-4	TRBJ1-3	TRBD1	NA	TGCGCCAGCAGCCACGACAGGGTAACTGGAAACACCATATATTTT	CASSHDRVTGNTIYF
TRBV7-7	TRBJ2-2	TRBD2	NA	TGTGCCAGCAGGGCCGGGAGGGAGGCCGGGGCGCTGTTTTTT	CASRAGREAGALFF
TRBV9	TRBJ1-2	NA	many	TGTGCCAGCAGCGTAGATAACCGTTTCTACACCTTC	CASSVDNRFYTF
TRBV6-1	TRBJ2-1	TRBD2	many	TGTGCCAGCAGATTAGGGACTAGCGGCTACAATGAGCAGTTCTTC	CASRLGTSGYNEQFF
TRBV20-1	TRBJ2-2	TRBD2	once	TGCAGTGCTAGAGATAAGGGAGGGCGTAGCACCGGGGAGCCGTTTTTT	CSARDKGGRSTGEPFF
TRBV9	TRBJ1-1	NA	NA	TGTGCCAGCAGCGTGTCGGGACTAGTCTGCGAGCAGTCTTTCTTT	CASSVSGLVCEQSFF
TRBV10-2	TRBJ1-2	NA	NA	TGCGCCAGCAGTGTCGACACAGAGAACTATGGCTACACCTTC	CASSVDTENYGYTF
TRBV11-2	TRBJ1-1	NA	many	TGTGCCAGCAGCCTAAACCACGGGGGACCTGAAGCTTTCTTT	CASSLNHGGPEAFF
TRBV2	TRBJ2-1	NA	NA	TGTGCCAGCAGTGAAACTTTCCCCGGGGAGCAGTTCTTC	CASSETFPGEQFF
TRBV7-8	TRBJ2-7	NA	once	TGTGCCAGCAGCCCGACTAGGGCAGCAGATACCCAGTATTACTTC	CASSPTRAADTQYYF
TRBV6-1	TRBJ1-5	NA	NA	TGTGCCAGCAGAATGACGGCGTATAGCAATCAGCCCCAGCATTTT	CASRMTAYSNQPQHF
TRBV29-1	TRBJ1-1	NA	NA	TGCAGCGTTGGCAGGAGGATGAACCAGGACACTGAAGCTTTCTTT	CSVGRRMNQDTEAFF
TRBV7-2	TRBJ1-5	TRBD1	NA	TGTGCCAGCAGCTTTGGGACAGGGGACTTGGGCACAGATTTT	CASSFGTGDLGTDF
TRBV7-2	TRBJ2-7	NA	NA	TGTGCCAGCAGCTTAGCGGGAAAATACGAGCAGTACTTC	CASSLAGKYEQYF
TRBV7-2	TRBJ2-1	NA	NA	TGTGCCAGCAGCTTAGGGGCCGTCAATGAGCAGTTCTTC	CASSLGAVNEQFF
TRBV7-8	TRBJ2-1	TRBD2	few	TGTGTCAGCAGCTTAGAGGAACTAGCGGGGGGCCGCAGCTCCTACAATGAGCAGTTCTTC	CVSSLEELAGGRSSYNEQFF
TRBV5-1	TRBJ2-3	TRBD1	NA	TGCGCCAGCAGCCTAGCCGCAGACAGGGGAGATACGCAGTATTTT	CASSLAADRGDTQYF
TRBV9	TRBJ2-7	TRBD1	NA	TGTGCCAGCAGCTTAGATGGGACAGCCCACAAGCAGTACTTC	CASSLDGTAHKQYF
TRBV2	TRBJ2-7	NA	once	TGTGCCAGCAGGCGGAACGGGGCCGACAACGAGCAGTACTTC	CASRRNGADNEQYF
TRBV7-2	TRBJ1-4	NA	NA	NA	CASSPGQPLTFGALFF
TRBV10-2	TRBJ1-1	NA	NA	TGCGCCAGCAGTGGAGTGGAACAGCTGAACACTGAAGCTTTCTTT	CASSGVEQLNTEAFF
TRBV7-2	TRBJ1-6	NA	NA	TGTGCCAGCAGCCAGGACACAATAAAGCCGCCCTTCCACTTT	CASSQDTIKPPFHF
TRBV10-3	TRBJ1-4	TRBD1	NA	TGTGCCATCAGTGAAGGGGGCACGACTAATGAAAAACTGTTTTTT	CAISEGGTTNEKLFF
TRBV10-3	TRBJ2-1	NA	NA	TGTGCCATCAGCAGAGAACCGGGGGTCTATAATGAGCTGTTCTTC	CAISREPGVYNELFF
TRBV20-1	TRBJ1-1	NA	NA	TGCAGCGCTATTTCCGGACGGGTCTACGCTGAAGCTTTCTTT	CSAISGRVYAEAFF
TRBV6-2/TRBV6-3	TRBJ2-7	NA	once	TGTGCCAGCACGTTAGGAAGCGCCTTATCCTACGAGCAGTACTTC	CASTLGSALSYEQYF
TRBV20-1	TRBJ1-2	NA	once	TGCAGCGCTAGGGCAGGCGGTTCGGGCTACACCTTC	CSARAGGSGYTF
TRBV20-1	TRBJ1-6	NA	NA	TGCAGTGCCCACAGGGACGGCTTCGATCATTCACCCCTCCACTTT	CSAHRDGFDHSPLHF
TRBV29-1	TRBJ1-2	NA	few	TGCAGCGTTGAACCCAGGACAGCTAACTATGGCTACACCTTC	CSVEPRTANYGYTF
TRBV5-8	TRBJ1-4	TRBD1	many	TGTGCCAGCAGCCACAACAGGGGCGGAAATGAAAAACTGTTTTTT	CASSHNRGGNEKLFF
TRBV9	TRBJ2-3	TRBD1	many	TGTGCCAGCAGCGGACAGGGGTTGGTAGATACGCAGTATTTT	CASSGQGLVDTQYF
TRBV9	TRBJ2-3	TRBD1	NA	TGTGCCAGCAGCTCCGGGACAGGGCGCACAGATACGCAGTATTTT	CASSSGTGRTDTQYF
TRBV6-1	TRBJ2-2	TRBD1	many	TGTGCCAGCAGTGAGGGGACAGGGAGCACCGGGGAGCTGTTTTTT	CASSEGTGSTGELFF